This T cell receptor (beta chain) was found in a study of blood T cell repertoires in COVID-19. In the study overall: Samples came from the United States, Italy and Spain, spanning acute and convalescent COVID-19.

The germline CDR1 and CDR2 sequences are LNHDA and SQIVND (reference sequence). There are 16 residues in the CDR3. V lost 4 bases and J lost 0; bases outside the gene matches: 3. Using immunoSEQ multiplex PCR, the repertoire was profiled, and TCRdb retains in-frame clones only, with some absent. The sample holds around 130,000 clones, around 88% seen once. The recovered donors of Cohort 3 showed two negative PCRs, clearance, or symptom resolution. Sequencing was performed on PBMCs or T cells enriched from blood (not recorded which). The genes are TRBV19 and TRBJ1-6; TRBD1 matches at 7 bases. The receptor was derived from a woman aged 45-59 years who had recovered from COVID-19. CDR3 region: CASSTDRSSYNSPLHF. The DNA of the CDR3 is TGTGCCAGTAGTACGGACAGGAGCTCCTATAATTCACCCCTCCACTTT.